This T cell receptor (beta chain) derives from a study of OX40 agonist ivuxolimab in advanced cancers. At the level of the whole study: Ivuxolimab, which targeted the costimulatory receptor OX40 (CD134), was an agonistic, fully human IgG2 monoclonal antibody. The point of sequencing TCRbeta in the periphery was to test whether ivuxolimab changed TCR sequence diversity and drove clonal T-cell expansion. Intravenous ivuxolimab was administered to patients every 2 weeks at six dose levels: 0.01, 0.1, 0.3, 1.5, 3 and 10 mg/kg. Prior anti-PD-1, anti-PD-L1 or anti-CTLA-4 therapy was permitted, and 40% to 50% of dose-escalation patients had received checkpoint inhibitors. Of the approximately 50 patients in dose escalation, about 20 had hepatocellular carcinoma, about 15 had melanoma, 9 had renal cell carcinoma and 9 had head and neck cancer. Partial responses occurred in three dose-escalation patients, of whom one had hepatocellular carcinoma and two had cutaneous melanoma. The paper covers the monotherapy dose-escalation part of the phase I ivuxolimab trial, which included N ≈ 54 patients. In the dose-escalation cohort, approximately 83% of patients were male, and the mean age was 60 years with a range of about 20 to 79. Summary of the overall study and its limitations: In partial responders in the 0.1-3.0 mg/kg groups, normalized peripheral clonal expansion was found to be among the lowest, especially among CD8+ T cells. After ivuxolimab, CD8+ T cells had more expanded clones than CD4+ T cells on average. Clonal expansion of both CD4+ and CD8+ blood T cells was observed from baseline to week 6 at doses 0.1 to 3.0 mg/kg. The antigen specificity of the peripheral T cells that underwent clonal expansion was not determined. Low levels of normalized T-cell clonal expansion were also seen in some patients who did not respond.

There are 15 amino acids in the CDR3, from cysteine to phenylalanine inclusive. The only DNA kept is the CDR3, 45 bases in frame from the first base. V is pruned by 4 bases and J by 3 bases, leaving 6 bases of the junction without a gene match. From the germline V gene (reference sequence), CDR1 is LNHDA and CDR2 is SQIVND. Concerning this clone: Its recognized antigen is unknown. No much larger clone exists at a distance of one base, and base qualities are not known.

To sequence the TCRbeta CDR3 region, genomic DNA was isolated from the sorted cells. TCRbeta CDR3 regions were sequenced using the immunoSEQ Assay. The table was pulled from immuneACCESS by TCRdb, which kept in-frame rearrangements only. Such tables lose some clones; where checked, under half of the loss comes from unresolved V genes, and the rest has no known cause. The sample table shows 65,000 to 90,000 clones, and 85% to 90% are seen once. About 0.8% of the sample goes to the ten largest clones. Patients with autoimmune disease history or receiving systemic immunosuppression were excluded from the trial. Peripheral blood for TCR sequencing was collected from all dose cohorts at baseline, on cycle 4 day 1, and on cycle 7 day 1. The samples were drawn from a first-in-human, open-label, multicenter phase I dose-escalation trial of ivuxolimab. The trial enrolled adults with locally advanced or metastatic head and neck squamous cell, hepatocellular, melanoma or renal cell carcinoma. CD4+ and CD8+ T cells were sorted separately from peripheral blood before TCR sequencing.

This clonotype originated in an adult with an advanced solid tumor such as melanoma, head and neck, liver or kidney cancer. This receptor chain uses TRBV19 and TRBJ1-5, with 7 bases aligning to TRBD1. This specimen consisted of CD4+ or CD8+ T cells sorted from blood, obtained in a trial of the OX40 agonist ivuxolimab. The nucleotide sequence is TGTGCCAGTAGTAATGGACAGGTCCTCAATCAGCCCCAGCATTTT. Translated, it gives CASSNGQVLNQPQHF.